Reported below is one TCR beta chain. Its antigen is undetermined. This entry comes from a study of siplizumab effects on memory and regulatory T cells. Study observations and caveats: The study found naive T cells seemingly more diverse than memory cells and seemingly major alloresponse contributors. Proliferating Tregs' suppressive function in siplizumab cultures went unconfirmed. Controls showed an average of roughly 30% Treg-derived mappable alloreactive CD4+ clones, while siplizumab showed about 69%.

Per germline, CDR1 SGHVS and CDR2 FQNEAQ. The CDR3 is made up of 16 amino acids. The ends were cut back, 5 bases at V and 4 bases at J, with 15 bases in the middle. Assay: immunoSEQ multiplex PCR; the TCRdb copy retains only in-frame clones and omits some. Here the sample spans 100,000 or so clones, approximately 92% being singletons. Material for sequencing was CD4+ T cells sorted from blood. The TCR comes from a human donor in good health. The chain recombines TRBV7-8 with TRBJ1-6, with a possible D match to TRBD1 (6 bases). The CDR3, as DNA: TGTGCCAGCAGCCTTAGACAGGACTCTTATAATTCACCCCTCCACTTT. Protein product: CASSLRQDSYNSPLHF.